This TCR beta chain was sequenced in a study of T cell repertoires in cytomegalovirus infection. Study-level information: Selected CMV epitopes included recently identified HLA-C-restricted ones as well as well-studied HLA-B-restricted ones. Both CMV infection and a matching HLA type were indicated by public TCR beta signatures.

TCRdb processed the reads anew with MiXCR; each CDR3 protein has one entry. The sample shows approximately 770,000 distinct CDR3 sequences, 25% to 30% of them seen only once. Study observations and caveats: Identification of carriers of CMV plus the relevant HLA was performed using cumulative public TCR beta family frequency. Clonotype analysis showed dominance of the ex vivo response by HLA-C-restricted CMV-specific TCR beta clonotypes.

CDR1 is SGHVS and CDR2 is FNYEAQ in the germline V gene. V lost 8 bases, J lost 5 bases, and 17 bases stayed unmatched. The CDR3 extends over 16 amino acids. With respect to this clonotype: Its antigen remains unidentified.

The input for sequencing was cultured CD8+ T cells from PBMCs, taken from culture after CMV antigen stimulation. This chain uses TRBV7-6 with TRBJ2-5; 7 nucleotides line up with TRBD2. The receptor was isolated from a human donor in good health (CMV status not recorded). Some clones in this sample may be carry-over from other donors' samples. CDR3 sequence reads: CASGPDGGDMRETQYF. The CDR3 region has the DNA TGTGCCAGCGGACCCGATGGGGGGGATATGCGGGAGACCCAGTACTTC.